The rows below give T cell receptor beta chains drawn from one sample of a study of spatial heterogeneity in lung cancer. TCRdb reprocessed the 5' RACE reads with MiXCR, giving one entry per CDR3 protein. The sample yields 40,000 to 55,000 distinct CDR3 sequences, roughly 15% seen once. The material was PBMCs, obtained at surgery. The receptor source for this set is a male donor with early-stage non-small cell lung cancer. Each CDR3 is given with its conserved first and last residue. D genes are given only for firm matches. Rows give clone size only sometimes, using once, few, many, or a class for an expanded clone.

V gene	clone size	D gene	J gene	CDR3 protein	CDR3 DNA
TRBV5-1	NA	TRBD1	TRBJ1-1	CASSSTVQGAEAFF	TGCGCCAGCAGCTCGACGGTGCAGGGGGCTGAAGCTTTCTTT
TRBV5-1	many	TRBD2	TRBJ2-7	CASSLAGLAGSEQYF	TGCGCCAGCAGCTTGGCCGGGCTAGCGGGGAGTGAGCAGTACTTC
TRBV7-6	few	TRBD1	TRBJ1-1	CASSLWTGVGTEAFF	TGTGCCAGCAGCTTGTGGACAGGGGTAGGCACTGAAGCTTTCTTT
TRBV28	NA	TRBD1	TRBJ2-7	CASSNDRGTSYEQYF	TGTGCCAGCAGCAATGACAGGGGGACCTCCTACGAGCAGTACTTC
TRBV19	few	NA	TRBJ1-2	CASSTNLGGGYTF	TGTGCCAGTAGTACGAACTTGGGTGGTGGCTACACCTTC
TRBV6-6	many	NA	TRBJ2-3	CANSRDNTDTQYF	TGTGCCAACTCCCGGGACAACACAGATACGCAGTATTTT
TRBV7-2	few	TRBD1	TRBJ2-3	CASSPGQHTDTQYF	TGTGCCAGCAGCCCGGGACAGCACACAGATACGCAGTATTTT
TRBV20-1	NA	NA	TRBJ1-3	CSARRGGLLSGNTIYF	TGCAGTGCTAGAAGGGGGGGTCTGCTCTCTGGAAACACCATATATTTT
TRBV6-5	many	TRBD2	TRBJ2-3	CASSPSGTYRGTQYF	TGTGCCAGCAGCCCAAGCGGGACTTACCGGGGTACGCAGTATTTT
TRBV29-1	many	NA	TRBJ1-1	CSVGWGRDTEAFF	TGCAGCGTTGGTTGGGGCAGAGACACTGAAGCTTTCTTT
TRBV15	once	NA	TRBJ2-7	CATSRDGTGYYEQYF	TGTGCCACCAGCAGAGATGGAACCGGCTACTACGAGCAGTACTTC
TRBV20-1	many	TRBD1	TRBJ2-3	CSAKTGVGTDTQYF	TGCAGTGCTAAGACAGGGGTGGGCACAGATACGCAGTATTTT
TRBV5-6	NA	TRBD2	TRBJ2-7	CASTPLGAGGRYEQYF	TGTGCCAGCACCCCCCTTGGAGCGGGGGGCCGATACGAGCAGTACTTC
TRBV15	NA	NA	TRBJ2-1	CATSRENAVRSGNEQFF	TGTGCCACCAGCAGAGAGAACGCGGTCCGATCGGGCAATGAGCAGTTCTTC
TRBV10-3	NA	NA	TRBJ2-7	CAIRLAGGSYEQYF	TGTGCCATCAGGCTAGCAGGCGGATCCTACGAGCAGTACTTC
TRBV28	NA	NA	TRBJ1-1	CASSLYEGNTEAFF	TGTGCCAGCAGTTTATATGAGGGGAACACTGAAGCTTTCTTT
TRBV21-1	many	NA	TRBJ1-5	CASSKGAGIDQPQHF	TGTGCCAGCAGCAAAGGGGCAGGTATCGATCAGCCCCAGCATTTT
TRBV29-1	NA	TRBD1	TRBJ2-1	CSGTGGSYEQFF	TGCAGCGGGACAGGGGGCTCGTATGAGCAGTTCTTC
TRBV29-1	few	TRBD1	TRBJ1-5	CSVSDRGNQPQHF	TGCAGCGTTTCGGACAGGGGGAATCAGCCCCAGCATTTT
TRBV7-2	few	NA	TRBJ1-5	CASSLALGEGNQPQHF	TGTGCCAGCAGCTTAGCGTTGGGAGAGGGCAATCAGCCCCAGCATTTT
TRBV5-6	few	NA	TRBJ1-5	CASSFLADHQPQHF	TGTGCCAGCAGCTTCTTGGCGGACCATCAGCCCCAGCATTTT
TRBV5-1	many	NA	TRBJ2-7	CASSLALQGNEQYF	TGCGCCAGCAGCTTGGCCTTACAAGGAAACGAGCAGTACTTC
TRBV20-1	medium-sized	NA	TRBJ2-3	CSARDYRGNTQYF	TGCAGTGCTAGAGATTATCGAGGGAATACGCAGTATTTT
TRBV7-2	NA	NA	TRBJ2-3	CASSLAITDTQYF	TGTGCCAGCAGCTTGGCGATCACAGATACGCAGTATTTT
TRBV15	NA	NA	TRBJ1-1	CATSRGERGGQAFF	TGTGCCACCAGCAGGGGTGAGCGGGGGGGACAAGCTTTCTTT
TRBV5-1	few	TRBD1	TRBJ1-2	CATGTGGAGSYGYTF	TGCGCCACCGGGACAGGGGGCGCCGGCTCCTATGGCTACACCTTC
TRBV19	NA	NA	TRBJ1-5	CASSIVPRVDNQPQHF	TGTGCCAGTAGTATAGTTCCCAGGGTGGACAATCAGCCCCAGCATTTT
TRBV30	NA	TRBD1	TRBJ2-7	CAWTPGQGPYEQYF	TGTGCCTGGACCCCGGGACAGGGCCCATACGAGCAGTACTTC
TRBV19	NA	NA	TRBJ1-5	CASSILTVNQPQHF	TGTGCCAGTAGTATTTTGACGGTAAATCAGCCCCAGCATTTT
TRBV7-6	few	TRBD2	TRBJ2-5	CASSSYAGVPQETQYF	TGTGCCAGCAGCTCCTACGCGGGAGTACCCCAAGAGACCCAGTACTTC
TRBV20-1	NA	TRBD2	TRBJ2-7	CSAQGLAFSYEQYF	TGCAGTGCTCAGGGACTAGCTTTCTCCTACGAGCAGTACTTC
TRBV5-5	NA	TRBD1	TRBJ2-7	CASSLEDRGFYEQYF	TGTGCCAGCAGCTTGGAGGACAGGGGTTTCTACGAGCAGTACTTC
TRBV5-1	few	TRBD2	TRBJ2-1	CASSGSSGFYNEQFF	TGCGCCAGCAGCGGGTCTAGCGGATTCTACAATGAGCAGTTCTTC
TRBV9	many	TRBD2	TRBJ2-5	CASSVGLAGGETQYF	TGTGCCAGCAGCGTAGGACTAGCGGGAGGGGAGACCCAGTACTTC
TRBV27	once	NA	TRBJ2-7	CASGDSGLREQYF	TGTGCCAGCGGGGACAGTGGACTAAGGGAGCAGTACTTC
TRBV6-5	once	TRBD2	TRBJ2-1	CASRLTSGRDYNEQFF	TGTGCCAGCAGACTGACTAGCGGGAGGGATTACAATGAGCAGTTCTTC
TRBV20-1	few	TRBD1	TRBJ2-5	CSALPTEGTGYLPWYQETQYF	TGCAGTGCCCTCCCGACCGAGGGGACAGGGTACCTCCCCTGGTACCAAGAGACCCAGTACTTC
TRBV20-1	NA	TRBD1	TRBJ2-4	CSTPGTGGIRGAKNIQYF	TGCAGCACCCCCGGGACAGGGGGTATTCGGGGAGCCAAAAACATTCAGTACTTC
TRBV6-5	many	NA	TRBJ1-4	CASSYRTVGEKLFF	TGTGCCAGCAGTTACCGGACTGTGGGGGAAAAACTGTTTTTT
TRBV7-9	NA	TRBD2	TRBJ2-3	CASSGQLRGGSDTQYF	TGTGCCAGCAGCGGCCAGCTACGCGGGGGATCCGATACGCAGTATTTT
TRBV5-4	NA	TRBD1	TRBJ2-5	CASSLTDREETQYF	TGTGCCAGCAGCCTTACAGACAGGGAAGAGACCCAGTACTTC
TRBV5-1	NA	NA	TRBJ2-7	CASSGGVRYEQYF	TGCGCCAGCAGCGGGGGCGTTCGGTACGAGCAGTACTTC
TRBV6-1	NA	NA	TRBJ2-3	CASSEVGEDTQYF	TGTGCCAGCAGTGAAGTAGGAGAAGATACGCAGTATTTT
TRBV5-6	many	TRBD2	TRBJ2-1	CASSRTSGRAWDEQFF	TGTGCCAGCAGTCGGACTAGCGGGAGGGCCTGGGATGAGCAGTTCTTC
TRBV7-2	few	NA	TRBJ1-6	CASSLVPGSPLHF	TGTGCCAGCAGCTTAGTTCCGGGTTCACCCCTCCACTTT
TRBV29-1	many	NA	TRBJ1-1	CSARSLGDTEAFF	TGCAGCGCCCGCAGCCTAGGGGACACTGAAGCTTTCTTT
TRBV7-3	NA	NA	TRBJ1-2	CASSLDSGAGYTF	TGTGCCAGCAGCTTAGATTCAGGGGCTGGCTACACCTTC
TRBV3-1	few	NA	TRBJ1-2	CASSQASREGYGYTF	TGTGCCAGCAGCCAAGCCTCCCGGGAAGGCTATGGCTACACCTTC
TRBV5-1	many	NA	TRBJ2-2	CASSLDTNTGELFF	TGCGCCAGCAGCTTGGATACGAACACCGGGGAGCTGTTTTTT
TRBV7-2	NA	NA	TRBJ2-3	CASSSSGTDTQYF	TGTGCCAGCAGTTCTAGCGGCACAGATACGCAGTATTTT
TRBV12-3/TRBV12-4	NA	NA	TRBJ2-1	CASSHSLESNEQFF	TGTGCCAGCAGTCATTCTCTAGAGAGCAATGAGCAGTTCTTC
TRBV7-6	NA	NA	TRBJ2-7	CASSLGTGRTEQYF	TGTGCCAGCAGCTTAGGTACAGGTCGCACAGAGCAGTACTTC
TRBV6-6	NA	NA	TRBJ2-5	CASGGTQETQYF	TGTGCCAGCGGGGGGACCCAAGAGACCCAGTACTTC
TRBV2	few	TRBD2	TRBJ2-5	CASRGGQETQYF	TGTGCCAGCCGCGGGGGTCAAGAGACCCAGTACTTC